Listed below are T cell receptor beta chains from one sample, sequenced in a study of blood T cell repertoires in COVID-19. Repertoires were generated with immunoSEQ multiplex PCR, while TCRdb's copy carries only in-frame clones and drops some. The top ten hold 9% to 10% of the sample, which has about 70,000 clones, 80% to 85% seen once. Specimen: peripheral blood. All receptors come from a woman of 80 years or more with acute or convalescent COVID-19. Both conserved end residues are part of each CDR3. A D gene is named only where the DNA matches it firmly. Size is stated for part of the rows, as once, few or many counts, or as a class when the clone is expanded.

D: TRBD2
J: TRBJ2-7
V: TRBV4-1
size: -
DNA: TGCGCCAGCAGCCACACAGCGGGGGCCAGCTACGAGCAGTACTTC
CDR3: CASSHTAGASYEQYF

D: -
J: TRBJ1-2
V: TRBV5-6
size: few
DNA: TGTGCCAGCATCCAAGGGGGAATGTTCTATGGCTACACCTTC
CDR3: CASIQGGMFYGYTF

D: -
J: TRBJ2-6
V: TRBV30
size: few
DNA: TGTGCCTGGAGTGGGGGGAGGGGGGCCAACGTCCTGACTTTC
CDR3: CAWSGGRGANVLTF

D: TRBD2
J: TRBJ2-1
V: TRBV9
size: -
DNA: TGTGCCAGCAGCACAACGGGACTAGCGGGGTACAATGAGCAGTTCTTC
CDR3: CASSTTGLAGYNEQFF

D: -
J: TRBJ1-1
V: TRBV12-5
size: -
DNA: TGTGCTAGTGGTACCCGGACTGTTGAAGCTTTCTTT
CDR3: CASGTRTVEAFF

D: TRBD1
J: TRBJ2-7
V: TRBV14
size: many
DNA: TGTGCCAGCAGCCATGGGACAGGGATCACCGAGCAGTACTTC
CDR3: CASSHGTGITEQYF

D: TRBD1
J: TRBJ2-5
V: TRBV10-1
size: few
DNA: TGCGCCAGCAGTAACGGGACAGGGGTTAAGGCCCAGTACTTC
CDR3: CASSNGTGVKAQYF

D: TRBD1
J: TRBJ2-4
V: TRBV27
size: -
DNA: TGTGCCAGCAGTACCCCGGGACAGGGAAGCAAAAACATTCAGTACTTC
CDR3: CASSTPGQGSKNIQYF

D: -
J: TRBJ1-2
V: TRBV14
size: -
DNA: TGTGCCAGCAGCCAAGGCGCTAACTATGGCTACACCTTC
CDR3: CASSQGANYGYTF

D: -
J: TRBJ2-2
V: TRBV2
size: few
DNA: TGTGCCAGCAGTGTAGTTATCGCGAACACCGGGGAGCTGTTTTTT
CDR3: CASSVVIANTGELFF

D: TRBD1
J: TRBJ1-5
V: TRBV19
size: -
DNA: TGTGCCAGTAGTATTTACCAGGGGGGAAGTAGCAATCAGCCCCAGCATTTT
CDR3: CASSIYQGGSSNQPQHF

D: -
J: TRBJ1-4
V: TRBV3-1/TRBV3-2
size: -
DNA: TGTGCCAGCAGCCCTGAACCCGACTGGGGAGAACTGTTTTTT
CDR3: CASSPEPDWGELFF

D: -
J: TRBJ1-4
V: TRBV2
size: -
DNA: TGTGCCAGCAGCTCAAACCGCGCAACTAATGAAAAACTGTTTTTT
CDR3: CASSSNRATNEKLFF

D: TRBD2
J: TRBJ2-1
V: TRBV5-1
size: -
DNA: TGCGCCAGCAGCTTGGGGACTAGCGGCTACAATGAGCAGTTCTTC
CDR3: CASSLGTSGYNEQFF

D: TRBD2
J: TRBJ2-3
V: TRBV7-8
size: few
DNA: TGTGCCAGCAGCTTAGTAGCGGGGGGGGACACAGATACGCAGTATTTT
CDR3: CASSLVAGGDTDTQYF

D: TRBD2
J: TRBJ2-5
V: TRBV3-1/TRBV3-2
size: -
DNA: TGTGCCAGCAGCCCCGGGGGGCAAGAGACCCAGTACTTC
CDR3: CASSPGGQETQYF

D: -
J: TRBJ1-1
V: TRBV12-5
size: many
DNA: TGTGCTAGTGGTCCCCACCAATCGCGAGCTTTCTTT
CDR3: CASGPHQSRAFF

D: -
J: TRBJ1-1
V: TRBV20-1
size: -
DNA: TGCAGTGCTAGTGGGGAGTGGACTCCGAACACTGAAGCTTTCTTT
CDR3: CSASGEWTPNTEAFF

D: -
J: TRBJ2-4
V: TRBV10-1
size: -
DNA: TGCGCCAGCAGTGAGTCGGGCCTAGCCAAAAACATTCAGTACTTC
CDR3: CASSESGLAKNIQYF

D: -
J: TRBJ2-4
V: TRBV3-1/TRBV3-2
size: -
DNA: TGTGCCAGCAGCCAAGACGGGGGGCTTAAAAACATTCAGTACTTC
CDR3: CASSQDGGLKNIQYF

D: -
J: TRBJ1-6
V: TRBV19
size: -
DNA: TGTGCCAGTAGTATAAGAGGTTCGGAATCACCCCTCCACTTT
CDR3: CASSIRGSESPLHF

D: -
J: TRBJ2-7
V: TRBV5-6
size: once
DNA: TGTGCCAGCAGCTTGACTCACCGCTCCTACGAGCAGTACTTC
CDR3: CASSLTHRSYEQYF

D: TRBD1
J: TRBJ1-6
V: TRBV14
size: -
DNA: TGTGCCAGCAGCCGGATAGACAGGGGGCGGGATTCACCCCTCCACTTT
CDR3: CASSRIDRGRDSPLHF

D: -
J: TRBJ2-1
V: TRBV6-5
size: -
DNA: TGTGCCAGCAGTTACTCGAGGAAGCGGGTTAGCAATGAGCAGTTCTTC
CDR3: CASSYSRKRVSNEQFF

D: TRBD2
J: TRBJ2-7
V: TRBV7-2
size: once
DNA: TGTGCCAGCAGCAACCCCATGACTAGCACGCAGTACTTC
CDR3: CASSNPMTSTQYF

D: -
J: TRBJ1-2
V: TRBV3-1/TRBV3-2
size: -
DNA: TGTGCCAGCAGCCACAGGGGTACAGCTAACTATGGCTACACCTTC
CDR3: CASSHRGTANYGYTF

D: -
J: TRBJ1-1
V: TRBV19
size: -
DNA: TGTGCCAGTTGGGGGGACTGGGGTGAAGCTTTCTTT
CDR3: CASWGDWGEAFF